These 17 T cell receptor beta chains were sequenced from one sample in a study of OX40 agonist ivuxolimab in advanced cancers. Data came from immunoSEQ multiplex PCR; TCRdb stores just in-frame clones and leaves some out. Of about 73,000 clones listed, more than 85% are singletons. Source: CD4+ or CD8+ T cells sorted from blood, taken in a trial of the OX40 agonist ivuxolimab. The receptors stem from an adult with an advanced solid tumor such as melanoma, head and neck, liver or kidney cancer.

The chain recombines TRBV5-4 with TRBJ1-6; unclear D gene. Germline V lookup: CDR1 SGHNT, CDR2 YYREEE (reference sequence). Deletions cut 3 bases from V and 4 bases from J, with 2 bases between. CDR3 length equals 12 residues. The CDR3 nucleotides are TGTGCCAGCAGCTCTTATAATTCACCCCTCCACTTT. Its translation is CASSSYNSPLHF. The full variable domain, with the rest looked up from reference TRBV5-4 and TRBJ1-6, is ETGVTQSPTHLIKTRGQQVTLRCSSQSGHNTVSWYQQALGQGPQFIFQYYREEENGRGNFPPRFSGLQFPNYSSELNVNALELDDSALYLCASSSYNSPLHFGNGTRLTVT.

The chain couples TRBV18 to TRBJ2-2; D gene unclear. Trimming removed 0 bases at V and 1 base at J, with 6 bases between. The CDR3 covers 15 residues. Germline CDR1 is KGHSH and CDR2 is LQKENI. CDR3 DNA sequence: TGTGCCAGCTCACCACCGTTGGGGAACACCGGGGAGCTGTTTTTT. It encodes CASSPPLGNTGELFF.

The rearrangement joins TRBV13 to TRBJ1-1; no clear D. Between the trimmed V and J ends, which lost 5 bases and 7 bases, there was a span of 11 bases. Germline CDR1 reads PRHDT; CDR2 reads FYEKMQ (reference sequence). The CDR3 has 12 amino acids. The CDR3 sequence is CASSHPLNEAFF. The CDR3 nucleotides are TGTGCCAGCAGCCACCCCCTTAATGAAGCTTTCTTT.

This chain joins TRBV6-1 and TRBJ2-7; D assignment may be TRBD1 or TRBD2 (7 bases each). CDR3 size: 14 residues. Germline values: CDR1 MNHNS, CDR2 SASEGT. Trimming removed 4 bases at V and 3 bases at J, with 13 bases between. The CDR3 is CASSGRGDSYEQYF. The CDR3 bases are TGTGCCAGCAGTGGCCGGGGGGACAGCTACGAGCAGTACTTC.

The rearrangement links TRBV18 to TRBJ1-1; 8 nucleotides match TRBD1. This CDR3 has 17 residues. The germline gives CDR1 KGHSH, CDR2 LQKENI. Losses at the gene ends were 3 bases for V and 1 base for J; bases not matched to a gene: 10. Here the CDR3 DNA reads TGTGCCAGCTCACCTCGCGGGCAGGGGGCCCGGAACACTGAAGCTTTCTTT. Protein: CASSPRGQGARNTEAFF.

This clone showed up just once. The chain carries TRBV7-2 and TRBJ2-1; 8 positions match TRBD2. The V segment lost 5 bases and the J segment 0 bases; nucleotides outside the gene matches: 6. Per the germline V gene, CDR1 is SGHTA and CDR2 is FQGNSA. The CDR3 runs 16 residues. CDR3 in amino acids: CASSPERGRSYNEQFF. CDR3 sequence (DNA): TGTGCCAGCAGCCCGGAGCGGGGGCGCTCCTACAATGAGCAGTTCTTC. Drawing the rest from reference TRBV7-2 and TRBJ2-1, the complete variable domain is GAGVSQSPSNKVTEKGKDVELRCDPISGHTALYWYRQSLGQGLEFLIYFQGNSAPDKSGLPSDRFSAERTGGSVSTLTIQRTQQEDSAVYLCASSPERGRSYNEQFFGPGTRLTVL.

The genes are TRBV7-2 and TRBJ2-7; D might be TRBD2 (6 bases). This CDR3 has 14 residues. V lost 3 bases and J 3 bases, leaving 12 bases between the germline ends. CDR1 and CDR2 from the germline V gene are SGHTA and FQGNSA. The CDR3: CASSLTRFFYEQYF. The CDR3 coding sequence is TGTGCCAGCAGCTTGACTAGATTTTTCTACGAGCAGTACTTC.

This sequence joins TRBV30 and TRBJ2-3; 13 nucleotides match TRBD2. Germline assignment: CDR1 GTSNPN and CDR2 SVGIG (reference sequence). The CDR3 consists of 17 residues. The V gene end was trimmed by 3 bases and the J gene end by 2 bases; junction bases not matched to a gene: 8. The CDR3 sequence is CAWRGTSGETFTDTQYF. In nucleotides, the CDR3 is TGTGCCTGGAGGGGGACTAGCGGGGAGACCTTCACAGATACGCAGTATTTT.

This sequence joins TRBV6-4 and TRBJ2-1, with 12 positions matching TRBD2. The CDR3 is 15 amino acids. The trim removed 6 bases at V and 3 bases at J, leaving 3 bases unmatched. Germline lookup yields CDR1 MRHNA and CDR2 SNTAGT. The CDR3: CASSRTSGDYNEQFF. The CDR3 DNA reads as TGTGCCAGCAGCCGGACTAGCGGGGACTACAATGAGCAGTTCTTC.

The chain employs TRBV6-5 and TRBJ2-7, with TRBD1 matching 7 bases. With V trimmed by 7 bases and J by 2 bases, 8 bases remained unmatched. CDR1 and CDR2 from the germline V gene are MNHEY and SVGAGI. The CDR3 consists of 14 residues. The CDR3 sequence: CASNQQGPTYEQYF. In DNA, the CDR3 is TGTGCCAGCAACCAACAGGGGCCTACCTACGAGCAGTACTTC.

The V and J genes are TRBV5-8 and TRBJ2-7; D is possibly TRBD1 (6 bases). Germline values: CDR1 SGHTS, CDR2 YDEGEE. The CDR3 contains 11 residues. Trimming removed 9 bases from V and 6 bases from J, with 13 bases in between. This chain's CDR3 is CATAPQGEQYF. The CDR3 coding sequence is TGTGCCACCGCACCACAGGGCGAGCAGTACTTC.

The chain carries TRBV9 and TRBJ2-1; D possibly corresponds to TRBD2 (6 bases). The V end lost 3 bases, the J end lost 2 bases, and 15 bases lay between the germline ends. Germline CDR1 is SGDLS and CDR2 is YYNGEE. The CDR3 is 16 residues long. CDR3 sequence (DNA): TGTGCCAGCAGCGCGTCCGGGACTGCAGCCTACAATGAGCAGTTCTTC. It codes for CASSASGTAAYNEQFF.

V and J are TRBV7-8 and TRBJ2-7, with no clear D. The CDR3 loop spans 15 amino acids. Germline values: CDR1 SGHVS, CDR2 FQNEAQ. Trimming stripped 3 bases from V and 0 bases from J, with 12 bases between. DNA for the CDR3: TGTGCCAGCAGCTTGAGGTCGGCGACCTCCTACGAGCAGTACTTC. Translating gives CASSLRSATSYEQYF.

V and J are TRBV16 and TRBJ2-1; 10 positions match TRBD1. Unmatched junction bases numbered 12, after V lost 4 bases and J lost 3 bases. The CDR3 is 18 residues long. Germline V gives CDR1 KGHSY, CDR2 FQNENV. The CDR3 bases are TGTGCCAGCAGCCGAAATCGTGATGACAGGGGGCTCTACAATGAGCAGTTCTTC. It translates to CASSRNRDDRGLYNEQFF.

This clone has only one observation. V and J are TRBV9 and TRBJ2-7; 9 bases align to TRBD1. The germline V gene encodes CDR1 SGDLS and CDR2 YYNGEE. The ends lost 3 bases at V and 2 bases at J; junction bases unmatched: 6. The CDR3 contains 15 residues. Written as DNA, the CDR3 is TGTGCCAGCAGCGCGGCCGGGACAGGGCCCTACGAGCAGTACTTC. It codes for CASSAAGTGPYEQYF. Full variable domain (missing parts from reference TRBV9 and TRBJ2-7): DSGVTQTPKHLITATGQRVTLRCSPRSGDLSVYWYQQSLDQGLQFLIQYYNGEERAKGNILERFSAQQFPDLHSELNLSSLELGDSALYFCASSAAGTGPYEQYFGPGTRLTVT.

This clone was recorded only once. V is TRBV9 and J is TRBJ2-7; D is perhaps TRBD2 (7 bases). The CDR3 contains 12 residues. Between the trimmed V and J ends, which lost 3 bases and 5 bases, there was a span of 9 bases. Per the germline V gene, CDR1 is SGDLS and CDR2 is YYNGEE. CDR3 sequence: CASSGGGDEQYF. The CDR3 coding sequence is TGTGCCAGCAGCGGCGGGGGCGACGAGCAGTACTTC.

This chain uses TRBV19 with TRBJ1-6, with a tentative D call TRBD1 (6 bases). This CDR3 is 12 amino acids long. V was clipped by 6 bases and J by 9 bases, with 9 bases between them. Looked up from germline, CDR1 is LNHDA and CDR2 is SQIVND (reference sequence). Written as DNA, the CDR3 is TGTGCCAGTAGAGGGGGGCCTTCACCCCTCCACTTT. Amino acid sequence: CASRGGPSPLHF. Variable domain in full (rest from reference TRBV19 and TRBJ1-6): DGGITQSPKYLFRKEGQNVTLSCEQNLNHDAMYWYRQDPGQGLRLIYYSQIVNDFQKGDIAEGYSVSREKKESFPLTVTSAQKNPTAFYLCASRGGPSPLHFGNGTRLTVT.